This TCR beta chain is from a study of cytomegalovirus exposure and HLA in healthy donors. Study as a whole: The platform used for the 120 validation repertoires matched that of the roughly 700 first-cohort repertoires, a later analysis reported.

The study's findings and limits: High specificity and sensitivity for cytomegalovirus status were reported for the classifier.

V lost 7 bases to trimming and J lost 0 bases, with 19 bases between them. The germline gives CDR1 SQVTM, CDR2 ANQGSEA. This CDR3 is built from 16 residues. This clone was seen once. Its matching antigen is unknown. Only in-frame clones appear in the TCRdb table, and some are missing; sequencing was by immunoSEQ multiplex PCR. The table records tens of thousands of clones, approximately 96% of them present only once. The chain couples TRBV29-1 to TRBJ2-1, with D hard to call. This TCR came from a woman aged 18-29 years in good health and CMV-seropositive. The sequenced sample consisted of PBMCs. CDR3 sequence reads: CSALFLLSTSYNEQFF. The CDR3 DNA follows: TGCAGCGCACTCTTCCTACTATCGACCTCCTACAATGAGCAGTTCTTC.